A selection of T cell receptor beta chains follows, all from one sample in a study of cytomegalovirus exposure and HLA in healthy donors. The repertoire was sequenced with immunoSEQ multiplex PCR; TCRdb's copy has only in-frame clones and lacks some. Here the sample spans 160,000 or so clones, approximately 88% being singletons. Input material: PBMCs. The origin of the receptors is a woman aged 18-29 years in good health and CMV-seronegative. The CDR3 runs from the conserved cysteine through the conserved F or W. A D gene is named only where the DNA matches it firmly. Only part of the rows carry a size: once, few, many, or a class if the clone is expanded.

j_call v_call cdr3_length clone_size d_call cdr3_aa cdr3_nt
TRBJ2-7 TRBV6-5 10 . . CASSYGRRGF TGTGCCAGCAGTTACGGTCGAAGGGGCTTC
TRBJ2-7 TRBV18 14 . . CASSQGGGDYEQYF TGTGCCAGCTCCCAAGGGGGGGGAGACTACGAGCAGTACTTC
TRBJ1-2 TRBV18 17 . . CASSRERGRTSNYGYTF TGTGCCAGCTCCCGGGAGAGGGGTCGAACCTCTAACTATGGCTACACCTTC
TRBJ2-2 TRBV6-1 16 . . CASSEVGGGYTGELFF TGTGCCAGCAGTGAAGTCGGCGGGGGCTACACCGGGGAGCTGTTTTTT
TRBJ1-5 TRBV6-5 13 . . CASRGRANQPQHF TGTGCCAGCAGGGGGAGAGCCAATCAGCCCCAGCATTTT
TRBJ2-5 TRBV5-1 14 . TRBD2 CASSHSGVKETQYF TGCGCCAGCAGCCATAGCGGGGTTAAAGAGACCCAGTACTTC
TRBJ2-2 TRBV5-1 16 . . CASSLAPRGLTGELFF TGCGCCAGCAGCTTGGCGCCGCGGGGCCTCACCGGGGAGCTGTTTTTT
TRBJ1-5 TRBV5-8 14 . . CASSLRQVGQPQHF TGTGCCAGCAGCTTGCGACAGGTGGGGCAGCCCCAGCATTTT
TRBJ1-6 TRBV12-5 17 . TRBD1 CASGFGLGRQGNSPLHF TGTGCTAGTGGTTTCGGCTTGGGGAGACAGGGTAATTCACCCCTCCACTTT
TRBJ2-5 TRBV19 16 . TRBD1 CASSRLGTANQETQYF TGTGCCAGTAGTAGGTTGGGGACAGCGAATCAAGAGACCCAGTACTTC
TRBJ2-7 TRBV30 14 . . CAWSPGVFTVKQYF TGTGCCTGGAGTCCGGGGGTTTTTACGGTGAAGCAGTACTTC
TRBJ1-5 TRBV5-6 12 . . CASSGGGQPQHF TGTGCCAGCAGCGGGGGGGGGCAGCCCCAGCATTTT
TRBJ2-5 TRBV6-8 17 . TRBD2 CASSFPPTSGKQETQYF TGTGCCAGCAGTTTCCCCCCGACTAGCGGAAAACAAGAGACCCAGTACTTC
TRBJ1-5 TRBV27 14 once . CASSLAGSNQPQHF TGTGCCAGCAGTTTGGCAGGGTCCAATCAGCCCCAGCATTTT
TRBJ2-2 TRBV29-1 12 . . CSVRGGPRELLF TGCAGCGTCCGCGGGGGCCCTAGGGAGCTGCTTTTT
TRBJ2-2 TRBV6-5 15 once TRBD2 CASSYSSGGAGELFF TGTGCCAGCAGTTACTCGAGTGGGGGGGCCGGGGAGCTGTTTTTT
TRBJ1-3 TRBV7-9 18 . TRBD1 CASSGYSGTGNGGNTIYF TGTGCCAGCAGCGGGTACTCCGGGACAGGTAACGGAGGAAACACCATATATTTT
TRBJ2-2 TRBV7-2 14 . . CASSVPLNTGELFF TGTGCCAGCAGCGTCCCTCTTAACACCGGGGAGCTGTTTTTT
TRBJ1-1 TRBV4-1 14 . TRBD1 CASSHRQGNTEAFF TGCGCCAGCAGCCACCGACAGGGGAACACTGAAGCTTTCTTT
TRBJ1-2 TRBV2 12 . . CASLDSTYGYTF TGTGCCAGCCTAGACAGCACCTATGGCTACACCTTC
TRBJ1-1 TRBV6-4 16 once . CASSDFPGGLNTEAFF TGTGCCAGCAGTGACTTCCCGGGGGGGCTGAACACTGAAGCTTTCTTT
TRBJ1-5 TRBV6-1 14 . . CASTPAGGVQPQHF TGTGCCAGCACCCCCGCGGGGGGGGTTCAGCCCCAGCATTTT
TRBJ1-5 TRBV11-2 15 . . CASSLVSGFNQPQHF TGTGCCAGCAGCTTAGTCAGCGGATTCAATCAGCCCCAGCATTTT
TRBJ1-4 TRBV5-6 14 . TRBD1 CASSRTGETEKLFF TGTGCCAGCAGTCGGACAGGGGAAACTGAAAAACTGTTTTTT
TRBJ1-1 TRBV29-1 14 . . CSCKRGVGNTEAFF TGCAGCTGCAAACGGGGGGTTGGGAACACTGAAGCTTTCTTT
TRBJ1-1 TRBV5-1 14 . . CASSLTLSQGEAFF TGCGCCAGCAGCTTAACCCTCTCGCAGGGTGAAGCTTTCTTT
TRBJ1-2 TRBV27 14 . TRBD1 CASRDREHRYGYTF TGTGCCAGCAGGGACAGGGAACACCGCTATGGCTACACCTTC
TRBJ2-7 TRBV28 14 . . CASSLPLQGYEQYF TGTGCCAGCAGTTTACCCTTGCAGGGTTATGAGCAGTACTTC
TRBJ1-2 TRBV6-1 16 few TRBD1 CASSEGSGGPFHGYTF TGTGCCAGCAGTGAAGGCTCAGGGGGGCCCTTCCATGGCTACACCTTC
TRBJ1-2 TRBV30 13 . TRBD1 CAWSSQGGTGYTF TGTGCCTGGAGTTCACAGGGGGGGACTGGCTACACCTTC
TRBJ1-1 TRBV19 14 . . CASSILTVNTEAFF TGTGCCAGTAGTATTCTGACTGTGAACACTGAAGCTTTCTTT
TRBJ2-5 TRBV7-7 13 . . CASSLNIGETQYF TGTGCCAGCAGCTTAAATATCGGGGAGACCCAGTACTTC
TRBJ1-4 TRBV6-1 16 . TRBD1 CASSERGGTGAEKLFF TGTGCCAGCAGTGAAAGGGGGGGGACAGGGGCTGAAAAACTGTTTTTT
TRBJ2-2 TRBV7-3 15 once . CASSSNRENTGELFF TGTGCCAGCAGCTCAAACAGGGAGAACACCGGGGAGCTGTTTTTT
TRBJ1-5 TRBV27 14 . . CASSFLGSNQPQHF TGTGCCAGCAGTTTTCTCGGTAGCAATCAGCCCCAGCATTTT
TRBJ2-5 TRBV5-1 14 . TRBD1 CASSGTGGVRTQYF TGCGCCAGCAGCGGGACAGGGGGAGTGAGGACCCAGTACTTC
TRBJ2-7 TRBV2 13 medium-sized TRBD1 CASDRGPSYEQYF TGTGCCAGCGACAGGGGTCCCTCTTACGAGCAGTACTTC
TRBJ2-7 TRBV2 14 . TRBD2 CASRREISTYEQYF TGTGCCAGCAGGCGGGAGATAAGTACCTACGAGCAGTACTTC
TRBJ1-6 TRBV7-9 12 . TRBD1 CASSTTGDSLHF TGTGCCAGCAGCACAACAGGGGACTCCCTCCACTTT
TRBJ2-3 TRBV14 14 . . CASSRGRYTDTQYF TGTGCCAGCTCAAGGGGGAGATACACAGATACGCAGTATTTT
TRBJ1-1 TRBV27 15 . TRBD1 CASSPSGQGNTEAFF TGTGCCAGCAGTCCCTCCGGACAGGGGAACACTGAAGCTTTCTTT
TRBJ1-5 TRBV5-5 15 once TRBD1 CASSVSQGGNQPQHF TGTGCCAGCAGCGTCTCTCAGGGGGGCAATCAGCCCCAGCATTTT
TRBJ2-7 TRBV6-1 15 few TRBD1 CASMMAGQGLYEQYF TGTGCCAGCATGATGGCGGGACAGGGATTATACGAGCAGTACTTC
TRBJ2-1 TRBV7-9 16 . . CASSPKTVKFYNEQFF TGTGCCAGCAGCCCTAAGACAGTAAAATTTTACAATGAGCAGTTCTTC
TRBJ2-7 TRBV29-1 13 . . CSVETGIGGEQYF TGCAGCGTTGAAACAGGGATCGGGGGGGAGCAGTACTTC
TRBJ1-2 TRBV28 13 . . CASSPGGNYGYTF TGTGCCAGCAGTCCTGGGGGGAACTATGGCTACACCTTC
TRBJ1-4 TRBV14 15 . . CASSQELIPGEKLFF TGTGCCAGCAGCCAAGAGTTGATCCCAGGTGAAAAACTGTTTTTT
TRBJ1-6 TRBV6-1 14 . TRBD1 CASHRDRRNSPLHF TGTGCCAGCCACCGGGACAGGAGGAATTCACCCCTCCACTTT
TRBJ1-5 TRBV18 15 . . CASSPRAGVGQPQHF TGTGCCAGCTCACCACGAGCAGGGGTTGGGCAGCCCCAGCATTTT
TRBJ2-2 TRBV9 17 few TRBD1 CASSDPRGQGSTGELFF TGTGCCAGCAGCGACCCGAGGGGACAGGGGAGTACCGGGGAGCTGTTTTTT
TRBJ1-2 TRBV7-8 15 once TRBD1 CASSPPRQGGHGYTF TGTGCCAGCAGCCCTCCTCGGCAGGGGGGCCATGGCTACACCTTC
TRBJ2-5 TRBV11-3 15 . TRBD2 CASSLDGGARETQYF TGTGCCAGCAGCTTAGACGGGGGGGCCAGAGAGACCCAGTACTTC
TRBJ1-6 TRBV7-2 17 once TRBD1 CASSRYPGQWSNSPLHF TGTGCCAGCAGCAGATACCCGGGACAGTGGTCGAATTCACCCCTCCACTTT
TRBJ2-7 TRBV18 17 . TRBD2 CASSPGGSGGLRREQYF TGTGCCAGCTCCCCAGGCGGTAGCGGGGGGCTAAGAAGAGAGCAGTACTTC
TRBJ2-7 TRBV28 16 . . CASSLPNSPSSYEQYF TGTGCCAGCAGCCTCCCCAACTCACCTAGCTCCTACGAGCAGTACTTC